A selection of T cell receptor beta chains follows, all from one sample in a study of T-cell memory formation after mild COVID-19. A single record per CDR3 protein comes from TCRdb applying MiXCR to the 5' RACE reads. Of fewer than 650,000 distinct CDR3 sequences listed, roughly 20% are singletons. Sequencing input: PBMCs or a T cell subset sorted from them (not recorded which). The receptor source for this set is an adult woman who had mild COVID-19 (a few samples of this study predate the infection). Cell type and time point are not known. Each CDR3 is given with its conserved first and last residue.

V gene,CDR3 protein
TRBV12-3/TRBV12-4,CASSLRGTYGYTF
TRBV9,CASSRDGEQFF
TRBV3-1,CASSRGQQNTGELFF
TRBV7-3,CASSLGARETQYF
TRBV7-2,CASSLAENGYTF
TRBV13,CASSLTWQGTDTQYF
TRBV9,CASSVGENNQPQHF
TRBV5-1,CASSRGTNALTGELFF
TRBV7-6,CASSPLAGAVQIF
TRBV12-3/TRBV12-4,CASREQGALGNEQFF
TRBV12-3/TRBV12-4,CASTTQQDYSGNTIYF
TRBV5-5,CASSLGTSANTGELFF